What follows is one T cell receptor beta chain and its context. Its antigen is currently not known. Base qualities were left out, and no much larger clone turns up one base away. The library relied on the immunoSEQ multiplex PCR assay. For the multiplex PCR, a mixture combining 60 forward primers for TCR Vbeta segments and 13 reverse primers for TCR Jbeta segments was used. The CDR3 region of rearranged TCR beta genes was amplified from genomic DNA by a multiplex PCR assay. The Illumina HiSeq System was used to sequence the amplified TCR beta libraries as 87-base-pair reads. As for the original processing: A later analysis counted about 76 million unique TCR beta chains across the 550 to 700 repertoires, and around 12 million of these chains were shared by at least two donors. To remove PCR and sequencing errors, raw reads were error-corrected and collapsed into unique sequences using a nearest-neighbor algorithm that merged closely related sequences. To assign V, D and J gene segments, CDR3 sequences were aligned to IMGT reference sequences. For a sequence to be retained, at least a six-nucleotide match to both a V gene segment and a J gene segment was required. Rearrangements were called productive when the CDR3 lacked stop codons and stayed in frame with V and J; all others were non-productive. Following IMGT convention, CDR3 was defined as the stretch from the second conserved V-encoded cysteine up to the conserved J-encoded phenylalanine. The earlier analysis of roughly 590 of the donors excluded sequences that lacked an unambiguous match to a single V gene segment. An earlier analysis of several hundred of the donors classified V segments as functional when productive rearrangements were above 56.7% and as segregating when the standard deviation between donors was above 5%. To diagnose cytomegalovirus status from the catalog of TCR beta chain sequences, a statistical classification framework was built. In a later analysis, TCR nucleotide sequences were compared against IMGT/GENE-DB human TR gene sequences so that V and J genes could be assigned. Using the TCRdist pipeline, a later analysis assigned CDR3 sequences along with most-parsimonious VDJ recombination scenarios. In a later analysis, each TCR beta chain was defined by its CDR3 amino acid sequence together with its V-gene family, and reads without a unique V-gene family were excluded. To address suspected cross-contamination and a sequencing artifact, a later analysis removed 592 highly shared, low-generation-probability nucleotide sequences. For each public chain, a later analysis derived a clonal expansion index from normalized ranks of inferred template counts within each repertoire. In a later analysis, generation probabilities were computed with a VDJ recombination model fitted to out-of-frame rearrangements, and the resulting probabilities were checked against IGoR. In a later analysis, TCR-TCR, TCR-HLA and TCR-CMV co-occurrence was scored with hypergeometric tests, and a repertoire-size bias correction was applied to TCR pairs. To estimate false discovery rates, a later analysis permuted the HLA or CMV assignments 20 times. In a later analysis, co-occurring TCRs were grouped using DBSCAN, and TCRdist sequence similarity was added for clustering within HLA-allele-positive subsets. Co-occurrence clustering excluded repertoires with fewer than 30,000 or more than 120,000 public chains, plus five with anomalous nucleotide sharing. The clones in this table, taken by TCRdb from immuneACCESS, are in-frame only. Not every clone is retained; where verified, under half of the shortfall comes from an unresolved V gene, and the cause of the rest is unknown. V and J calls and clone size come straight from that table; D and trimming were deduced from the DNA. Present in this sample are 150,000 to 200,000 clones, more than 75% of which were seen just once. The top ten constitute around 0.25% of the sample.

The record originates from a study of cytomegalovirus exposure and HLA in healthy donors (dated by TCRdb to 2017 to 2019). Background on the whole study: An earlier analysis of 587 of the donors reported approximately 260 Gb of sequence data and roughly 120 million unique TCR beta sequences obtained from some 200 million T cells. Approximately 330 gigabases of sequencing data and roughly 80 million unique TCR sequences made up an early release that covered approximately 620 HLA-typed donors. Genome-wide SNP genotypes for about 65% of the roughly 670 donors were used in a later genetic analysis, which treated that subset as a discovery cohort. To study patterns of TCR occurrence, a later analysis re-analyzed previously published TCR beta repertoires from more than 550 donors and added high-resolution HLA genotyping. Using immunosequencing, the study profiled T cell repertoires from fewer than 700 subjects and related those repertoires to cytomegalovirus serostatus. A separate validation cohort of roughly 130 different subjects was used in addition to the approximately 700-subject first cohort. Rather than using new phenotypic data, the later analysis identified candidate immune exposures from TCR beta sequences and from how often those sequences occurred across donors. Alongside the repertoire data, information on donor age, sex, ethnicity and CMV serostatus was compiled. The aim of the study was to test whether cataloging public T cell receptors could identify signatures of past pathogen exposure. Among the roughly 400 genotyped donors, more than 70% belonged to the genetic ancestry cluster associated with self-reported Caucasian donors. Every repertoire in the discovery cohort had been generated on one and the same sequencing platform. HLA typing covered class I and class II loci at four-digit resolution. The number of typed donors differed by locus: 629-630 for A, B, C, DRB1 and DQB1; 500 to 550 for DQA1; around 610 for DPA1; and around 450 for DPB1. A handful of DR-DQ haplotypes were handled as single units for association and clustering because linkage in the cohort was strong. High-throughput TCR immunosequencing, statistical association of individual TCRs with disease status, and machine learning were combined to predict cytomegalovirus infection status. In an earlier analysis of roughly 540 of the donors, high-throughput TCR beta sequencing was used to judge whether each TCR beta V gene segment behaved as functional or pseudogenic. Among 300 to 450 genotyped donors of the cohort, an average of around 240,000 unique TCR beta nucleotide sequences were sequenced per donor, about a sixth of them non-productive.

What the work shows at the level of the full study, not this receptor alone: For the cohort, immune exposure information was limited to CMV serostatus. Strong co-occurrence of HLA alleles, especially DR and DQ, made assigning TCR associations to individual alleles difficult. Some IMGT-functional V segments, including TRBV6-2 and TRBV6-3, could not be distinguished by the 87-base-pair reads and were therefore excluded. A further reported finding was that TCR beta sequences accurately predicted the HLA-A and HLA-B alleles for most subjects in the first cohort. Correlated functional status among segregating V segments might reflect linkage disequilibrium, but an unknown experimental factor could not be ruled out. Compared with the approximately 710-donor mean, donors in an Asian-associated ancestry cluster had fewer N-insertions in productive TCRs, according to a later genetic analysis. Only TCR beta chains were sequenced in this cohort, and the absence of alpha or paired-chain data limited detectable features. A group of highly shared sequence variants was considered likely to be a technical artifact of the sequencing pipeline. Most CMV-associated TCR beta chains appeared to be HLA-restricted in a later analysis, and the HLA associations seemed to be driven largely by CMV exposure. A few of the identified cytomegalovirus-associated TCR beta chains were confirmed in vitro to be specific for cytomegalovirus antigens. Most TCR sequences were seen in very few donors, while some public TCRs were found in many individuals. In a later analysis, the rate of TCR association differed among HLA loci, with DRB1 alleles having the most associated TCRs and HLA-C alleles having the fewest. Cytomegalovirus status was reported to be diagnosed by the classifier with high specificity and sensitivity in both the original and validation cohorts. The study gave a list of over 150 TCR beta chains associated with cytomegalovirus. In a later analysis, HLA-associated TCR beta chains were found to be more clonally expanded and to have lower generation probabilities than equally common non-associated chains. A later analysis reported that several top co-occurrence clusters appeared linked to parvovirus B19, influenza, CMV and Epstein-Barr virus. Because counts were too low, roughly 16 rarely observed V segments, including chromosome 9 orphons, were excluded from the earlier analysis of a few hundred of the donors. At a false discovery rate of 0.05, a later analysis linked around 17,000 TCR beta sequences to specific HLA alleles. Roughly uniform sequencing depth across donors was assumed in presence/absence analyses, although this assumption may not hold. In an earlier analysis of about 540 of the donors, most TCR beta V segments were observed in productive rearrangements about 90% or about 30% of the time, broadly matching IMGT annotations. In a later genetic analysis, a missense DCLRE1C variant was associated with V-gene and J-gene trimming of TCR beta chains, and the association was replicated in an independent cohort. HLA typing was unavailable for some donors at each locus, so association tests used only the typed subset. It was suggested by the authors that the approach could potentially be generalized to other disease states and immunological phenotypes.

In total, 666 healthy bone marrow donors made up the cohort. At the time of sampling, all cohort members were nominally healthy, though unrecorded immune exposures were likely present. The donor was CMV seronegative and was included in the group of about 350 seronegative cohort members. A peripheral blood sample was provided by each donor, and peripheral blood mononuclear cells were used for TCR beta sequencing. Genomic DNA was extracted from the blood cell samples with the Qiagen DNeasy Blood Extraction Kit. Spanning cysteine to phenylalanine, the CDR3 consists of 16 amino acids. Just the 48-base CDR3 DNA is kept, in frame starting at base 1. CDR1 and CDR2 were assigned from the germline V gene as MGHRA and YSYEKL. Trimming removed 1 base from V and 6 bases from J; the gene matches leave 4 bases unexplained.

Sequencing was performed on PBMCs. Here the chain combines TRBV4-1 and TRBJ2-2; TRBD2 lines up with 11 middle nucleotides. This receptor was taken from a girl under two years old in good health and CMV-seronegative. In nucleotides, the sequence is TGCGCCAGCAGCCAAGCTAGCGGGGGGTGGGCCGGGGAGCTGTTTTTT. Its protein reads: CASSQASGGWAGELFF.